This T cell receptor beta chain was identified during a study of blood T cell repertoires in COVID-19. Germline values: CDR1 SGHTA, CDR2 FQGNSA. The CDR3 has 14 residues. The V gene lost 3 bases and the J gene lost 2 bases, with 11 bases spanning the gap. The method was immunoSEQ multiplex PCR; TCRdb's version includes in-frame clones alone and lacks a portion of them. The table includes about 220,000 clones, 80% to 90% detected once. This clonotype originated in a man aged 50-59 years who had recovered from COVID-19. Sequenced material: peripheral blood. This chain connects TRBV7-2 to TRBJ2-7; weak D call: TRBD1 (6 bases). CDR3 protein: CASSFMGHTYEQYF. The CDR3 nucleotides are TGTGCCAGCAGCTTCATGGGACACACCTACGAGCAGTACTTC.